This TCR beta chain was obtained from a study of naive and memory T cell subsets (dated by TCRdb to 2016 to 2017). About the full investigation: In the figure summarizing the skin biopsy and whole blood samples, approximately ten blood donors, 7 tuberculin skin test biopsies and 3 saline control biopsies were reported. PCR2 was typically performed as a SYBR Green qPCR that was stopped at a set threshold, although end-point PCR (roughly 6 cycles) could be used instead for low-input samples. Skin biopsies were taken from tuberculin skin test sites or from saline-injected control sites and were processed for RNA extraction as described before.

The library was generated by UMI-ligation and nested PCR. The ligated cDNA was amplified in four rounds of PCR with nested alpha and beta constant region primers together with the SP2 primer. For the blood and skin samples, TCR RNA was reverse transcribed with SuperScript IV using primers for the alpha and beta constant regions. Using T4 RNA ligase 1, an oligonucleotide carrying both the Illumina SP2 primer and a UMI was ligated onto the 3' end of the cDNA. The 12-nucleotide UMI consisted of two random hexamers with an eight-base spacer between the hexamers to prevent hairpin formation. From the second PCR onward, TCR alpha and beta chain libraries were processed separately and dual indexed for multiplexing. After pooling, the indexed libraries were analyzed by capillary electrophoresis and sequenced on either an Illumina MiSeq or NextSeq. To boost base diversity and improve cluster recognition, PhiX DNA at about 4.5-7% was spiked into the libraries. The paper's processing steps were these. UMIs were extracted from read 2 by Demultiplexor and combined with the TCR sequence from read 1, and reads were split according to sample indices. Decombinator identified V and J genes and V-J junctions and gave each TCR a five-part identifier that included V and J deletions. Collapsinator relied on UMIs to correct both sequencing errors and PCR amplification heterogeneity, producing a UMI-based abundance for each TCR. CDR3Translator converted identifiers to nucleotide sequence, translated to amino acids, and extracted CDR3 regions using terminal motifs. After normalization to the amount of input RNA, error-corrected alpha and beta TCR counts from blood and skin were compared. The public reads were reprocessed in TCRdb via fastp at Q25 and MiXCR, keeping in-frame beta chains. Each entry merges the rows of one CDR3 protein and shows their most common DNA and genes. In this record, the V and J calls reflect TCRdb's handling and not the investigators' own analysis. This sample has some 21,000 distinct CDR3 sequences in its table, and approximately 6% of those were observed once. The leading ten clones occupy about 6.2% of the sample.

At least ten counts were recorded for this clonotype. This receptor's antigen is unknown. No quality values exist for individual bases; no much larger clone is one base distant. General study outcomes and caveats: The paper did not give details on skin biopsy collection and RNA processing but referred to earlier studies for those details. TCR sequences were reportedly obtained from both types of skin biopsy, with many more TCRs found at tuberculin skin test sites. Higher TCR numbers at tuberculin skin test sites were interpreted as T cell infiltration of a delayed type IV hypersensitivity reaction. The RNA-based method was acknowledged to be potentially sensitive to changes in TCR transcripts with T cell activation and differentiation.

In light of the paper, this sample's treatment or condition label describes: skin biopsy from PPD injection site in Mantoux-positive individual. The study reported a robust and sensitive protocol to amplify, sequence and analyze TCRs, based on 3' ligation of a UMI-containing oligonucleotide to TCR cDNA. Tuberculin skin test biopsies came from sites injected with PPD in individuals with a positive Mantoux test. Total RNA was treated with RQ1 DNase, without cell sorting, prior to reverse transcription, with an input of roughly 1 to 1000 ng being targeted. To check how robust the pipeline was in samples where T cells make up a minority population, libraries were built from skin biopsies and whole blood. The CDR3 contains 14 residues, cysteine and phenylalanine counted. Only CDR3 DNA is held: 42 bases, read in frame from base 1. V is cut back by 8 bases and J by 2 bases, with 3 bases in the junction unmatched. CDR1 and CDR2, per the germline V gene (reference sequence), are LNHDA and SQIVND.

Source: skin, taken from a tuberculin skin test site. Here the chain combines TRBV19 and TRBJ2-7; 13 central nucleotides agree with TRBD2. The clonotype originates from an adult in good health. The nucleotides read TGTGCCAGTTCCGGGACTAGCGGGGCCTACGAGCAGTACTTC. The translation is CASSGTSGAYEQYF.